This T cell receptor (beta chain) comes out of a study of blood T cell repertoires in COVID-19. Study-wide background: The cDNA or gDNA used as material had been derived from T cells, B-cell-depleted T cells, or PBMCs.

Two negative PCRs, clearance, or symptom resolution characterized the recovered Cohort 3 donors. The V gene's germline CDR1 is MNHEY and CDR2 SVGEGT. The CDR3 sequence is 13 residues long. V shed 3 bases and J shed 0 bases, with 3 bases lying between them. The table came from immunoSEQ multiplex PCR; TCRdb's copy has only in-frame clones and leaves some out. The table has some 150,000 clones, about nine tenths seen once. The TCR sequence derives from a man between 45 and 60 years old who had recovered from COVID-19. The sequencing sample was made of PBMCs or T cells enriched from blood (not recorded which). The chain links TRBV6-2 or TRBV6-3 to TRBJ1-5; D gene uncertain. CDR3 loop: CASSYNSNQPQHF. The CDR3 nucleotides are TGTGCCAGCAGTTATAATAGCAATCAGCCCCAGCATTTT.